These T cell receptor beta chains were read from a single sample in a study of breast tumors, draining lymph nodes, adjacent tissues. TCRdb redid the calling of the multiplex PCR reads with MiXCR, one entry per CDR3 protein. The sample consists of over 200,000 distinct CDR3 sequences, about 30% of them appearing once. Sequenced: axillary lymph node tissue. The origin of the receptors is a female donor with breast cancer. Some clones in this sample may be carry-over from other donors' samples. Each CDR3 is given with its conserved first and last residue. D genes are given only for firm matches. The size field is filled for only some rows; it gives once, few, many or a size class.

many	TRBD2	TRBV5-1	TRBJ2-7	TGCGCCAGCAGCTTGGTGGCTAGCGGGGGCTACGAGCAGTACTTC	CASSLVASGGYEQYF
.	TRBD2	TRBV2	TRBJ2-7	TGTGCTAGACTAGCGGGCCCAAACGAGCAGTACTTC	CARLAGPNEQYF
.	TRBD1	TRBV7-2	TRBJ1-6	TGTGCCAGCAGCTCAGACAGGGGGCTTTCACCCCTCCACTTT	CASSSDRGLSPLHF
many	.	TRBV18	TRBJ2-5	TGTGCCAGCTCACCTAGGACAGACCAAGAGACCCAGTACTTC	CASSPRTDQETQYF
many	.	TRBV6-2/TRBV6-3	TRBJ2-3	TGTGCCAGCAGTTACCCGGGAAAGACAGATACGCAGTATTTT	CASSYPGKTDTQYF
.	.	TRBV6-5	TRBJ2-2	TGTGCCAGCCTGCGTCGGGGGTCTGGCGGGGAGCTGTTTTTT	CASLRRGSGGELFF
many	TRBD1	TRBV5-1	TRBJ2-7	TGCGCCAGCAGCTTAGGCCGACAGGGGGCCCCCTACGAGCAGTACTTC	CASSLGRQGAPYEQYF
many	TRBD2	TRBV3-1	TRBJ2-7	TGTGCCAGCAGCCAGGGACTAGCGTACGAGCAGTACTTC	CASSQGLAYEQYF
many	.	TRBV3-1	TRBJ2-1	TGTGCCAGCAGCCAAGATATCCTGCTCTACAATGAGCAGTTCTTC	CASSQDILLYNEQFF
few	.	TRBV5-8	TRBJ2-7	TGTGCCAGCAGCTTGCAACAGGCTTGGGCCGAGCAGTACTTC	CASSLQQAWAEQYF
.	.	TRBV5-8	TRBJ1-1	TGTGCCAGCAGAGCGACCGGGAACACTGAAGCTTTCTTT	CASRATGNTEAFF
few	TRBD1	TRBV20-1	TRBJ1-1	TGCAGTGCTCAAACGACAGGGATGAACACTGAAGCTTTCTTT	CSAQTTGMNTEAFF
.	TRBD2	TRBV20-1	TRBJ2-3	TGCAGTGGGACGACTAGCGGGATTGTTAATGAGCAGTATTTT	CSGTTSGIVNEQYF
.	TRBD2	TRBV4-1	TRBJ2-3	TGCGCCAGCAGCCAAGCATGGTCTAGCGGGGGGAAAGATACGCAGTATTTT	CASSQAWSSGGKDTQYF
.	.	TRBV11-3	TRBJ2-7	.	CASSFYICSANRGWYEQYF
few	.	TRBV6-5	TRBJ2-7	TGTGCCAGCAGACGCCCCACGGTAGGCGAGCAGTACTTC	CASRRPTVGEQYF
many	TRBD2	TRBV7-9	TRBJ2-1	TGTGCCAGCAGCCATGTTAAGAGCGGGAGGGGCGAGCAGTTCTTC	CASSHVKSGRGEQFF
many	.	TRBV11-2	TRBJ2-1	TGTGCCAGCAGCCCCCTCAGGAGAACTAGCCTTTCCTACAATGAGCAGTTCTTC	CASSPLRRTSLSYNEQFF
.	.	TRBV7-2	TRBJ2-5	TGTGCCAGCCGGAAGGCTAGCAGTTATGGAGAGACCCAGTACTTC	CASRKASSYGETQYF
.	.	TRBV20-1	TRBJ1-1	TGCAGTGCTATGGGGCAGGCCGGGGGTGGCACTGAAGCTTTCTTT	CSAMGQAGGGTEAFF
.	TRBD2	TRBV11-3	TRBJ2-1	TGTGCCAGCAGCTTGGGGACTAGCGCGGTGTACAATGAGCAGTTCTTC	CASSLGTSAVYNEQFF
.	.	TRBV20-1	TRBJ2-3	TGCAGTGCTCTAGGACAGGGACTAATAGGGCAGTATTTT	CSALGQGLIGQYF
.	TRBD1	TRBV12-3/TRBV12-4	TRBJ1-5	TGTGCCAGCAGTCCTACAGGGGGGAATCAGCTCCAGCATTTT	CASSPTGGNQLQHF
many	TRBD1	TRBV5-1	TRBJ1-6	TGCGCCAGCAGCTTGAGACAGGGGGACGGTAATTCACCCCTCCACTTT	CASSLRQGDGNSPLHF
many	TRBD1	TRBV11-3	TRBJ2-1	TGTGCCAGCAGCCCCCCGGACAGGGCAGATGAGCAGTTCTTC	CASSPPDRADEQFF
few	.	TRBV20-1	TRBJ2-1	TGCAGTGCTAGTTTGGTGAGGTCAGGGCCGGAGGAGCGGTTCTTC	CSASLVRSGPEERFF
.	TRBD2	TRBV6-5	TRBJ2-1	TGTGCCTGCGGAGATCCAGCGGGATTCTACAATGAGCAGTTCTTC	CACGDPAGFYNEQFF
many	.	TRBV6-6	TRBJ1-2	TGTGCCAGCAGTTACGATCAGGGTGTCTATGGCTACACCTTC	CASSYDQGVYGYTF
many	TRBD1	TRBV11-2	TRBJ2-3	TGTGCCAGCAGTGTCAGACAGGGGTTCGATACGCAGTATTTT	CASSVRQGFDTQYF
many	.	TRBV19	TRBJ2-5	TGTGCCAGTAGTATTGATCAAGGCCAGGGGAGCGGAGAGACCCAGTCCTTC	CASSIDQGQGSGETQSF
many	TRBD1	TRBV12-3/TRBV12-4	TRBJ1-3	TGTGCCAGCAGCATCGACAGGGGGCTTGGTGGAAACACCATATATTTT	CASSIDRGLGGNTIYF
many	.	TRBV2	TRBJ1-5	TGTGCCAGCAGTGAGCCACCGTCGGCCCAGCATTTT	CASSEPPSAQHF
many	TRBD1	TRBV5-8	TRBJ1-6	TGTGCCAGCAGCAGGACAGGGAGCTCCTATAATTCACCCCTCCACTTT	CASSRTGSSYNSPLHF
many	.	TRBV12-3/TRBV12-4	TRBJ1-5	TGTGCCAGCAGCCTTTCTAGTCAGCCCCAGCATTTT	CASSLSSQPQHF
many	.	TRBV7-8	TRBJ2-4	TGTGCCAGCAGCTTAGACCTAAACCGGGTCCTAGCCAAAAACATTCAGTACTTC	CASSLDLNRVLAKNIQYF
few	.	TRBV10-3	TRBJ1-1	TGTGCCATCAGCCGAGAGGGGGTCGGTACTGAAGCTTTCTTT	CAISREGVGTEAFF
.	.	TRBV19	TRBJ2-6	TGTGCCAGTAGTCGCTCCGGGGGGGCCAACGTCCTGACTTTC	CASSRSGGANVLTF
.	TRBD1	TRBV7-8	TRBJ2-5	TGTGCCAGCAGCTTAATGTACGGACAGGTAGTAGAGACCCAGTACTTC	CASSLMYGQVVETQYF
many	.	TRBV27	TRBJ2-5	TGTGCCGACCAAGAGACCCAGTACTTC	CADQETQYF
.	.	TRBV7-3	TRBJ2-7	TGTGCCAGCAGCTTCGGTTTAGGGCTAACGGGAGAGACCGAGCAGTACTTC	CASSFGLGLTGETEQYF
many	.	TRBV19	TRBJ2-1	TGTGCCAGTAGTCGGACTGGTCCCTACAATGAGCAGTTCTTC	CASSRTGPYNEQFF
many	.	TRBV9	TRBJ1-4	TGTGCCAGCAGCGCCCAGGCTAATGAAAAACTGTTTTTT	CASSAQANEKLFF
.	.	TRBV5-6	TRBJ1-1	TGTGCCAGCAGCTTTGTCCGGAGTACTGAAGCTTTCTTT	CASSFVRSTEAFF
many	TRBD1	TRBV10-3	TRBJ1-5	TGTGCCATCAGTGGAGGACAGGGAGACAATCAGCCCCAGCATTTT	CAISGGQGDNQPQHF
many	.	TRBV20-1	TRBJ2-7	TGCAGTGCTAGAGGGACAGCCTCCTACGAGCAGTACTTC	CSARGTASYEQYF
.	TRBD2	TRBV7-3	TRBJ2-3	TGTGCCAGCAGCTTAACGACTAGCGGGACGGCAGATACGCAGTATTTT	CASSLTTSGTADTQYF
many	TRBD1	TRBV5-1	TRBJ2-3	TGCGCCAGCAGCCCGGGACAGGGTCTTTATGGTACGCAGTATTTT	CASSPGQGLYGTQYF
many	.	TRBV3-1	TRBJ2-4	TGTGCCAGCAGCCCTAGCTATGCGGCCAAAAACATTCAGTACTTC	CASSPSYAAKNIQYF
.	TRBD1	TRBV5-8	TRBJ1-6	TGTGCCAGCAGCTCCAAGCGAACAGGGGGCGTTTATTCTGATTCACCCCTCCACTTT	CASSSKRTGGVYSDSPLHF
many	TRBD1	TRBV7-9	TRBJ1-5	TGTGCCAGCAGTTCGACAGGGGGTCAGCCCCAGCATTTT	CASSSTGGQPQHF
few	.	TRBV6-6	TRBJ1-1	TGTGCCAGCACCCTTTTATCTGAAGCTTTCTTT	CASTLLSEAFF
many	.	TRBV19	TRBJ2-1	TGTGCCAGTGGAGGCTTGAGGGGTTTCGAGCAGTTCTTC	CASGGLRGFEQFF
.	TRBD1	TRBV11-2	TRBJ1-5	TGTGCCAGCAGCTTAGGGACAGGGGTGTCGAGACAGCCCCAGCATTTT	CASSLGTGVSRQPQHF
many	.	TRBV7-9	TRBJ2-3	TGTGCCGGAGGGGGAACGACAGGGAAAGGGTTAGCTACGCAGTATTTT	CAGGGTTGKGLATQYF
few	.	TRBV5-1	TRBJ1-1	TGCGCCAGCAGCTTTGGGGGCATGAACACTGAAGCTTTCTTT	CASSFGGMNTEAFF